These 9 T cell receptor beta chains originate from one sample sequenced in a study of CD8+ T cells in alopecia areata. Sequencing templates came from extracted RNA that was reverse transcribed into cDNA. TCRdb's copy holds only in-frame clones and misses some; the assay was immunoSEQ multiplex PCR. This table holds about 210,000 clones, 64% found once. Treatment noted: oral pan-JAK inhibitor, 5-10 mg twice daily. The material sequenced was CD4+ T cells sorted from blood, taken at week 4, from a patient treated with tofacitinib. Every receptor here comes from a human donor with alopecia areata.

V is TRBV27 and J is TRBJ2-3, with a possible D match to TRBD2 (5 bases). The germline CDR1 and CDR2 sequences are MNHEY and SMNVEV (reference sequence). The CDR3 is 14 amino acids. Trimming took off 7 bases at V and 8 bases at J, with 19 bases between the two ends. As DNA, the CDR3 is TGTGCCAGCAAGTTTGACCGGGGTCATGCTACGCAGTATTTT. It yields the protein CASKFDRGHATQYF.

The J gene is TRBJ2-5, the V gene TRBV29-1; D unclear. Germline CDR1 SQVTM, CDR2 ANQGSEA. Trimming took off 6 bases at V and 4 bases at J, with 9 bases between the two ends. The CDR3 covers 11 residues. CDR3 sequence: CSVKGGETQYF. The CDR3 DNA follows: TGCAGCGTAAAGGGCGGAGAGACCCAGTACTTC.

V usage is TRBV4-3 and J usage is TRBJ1-1; D is ambiguous. This CDR3 is 14 amino acids long. CDR1 and CDR2 (germline): LGHNA, YSLEER. V gave up 3 bases and J gave up 7 bases, with 15 bases separating them. Written as DNA, the CDR3 is TGCGCCAGCAGCCATGGACGTTCTGTCCGTGAAGCTTTCTTT. Residues: CASSHGRSVREAFF.

This clone was detected a few times. The V gene is TRBV7-2, the J gene TRBJ2-1; 9 bases fit TRBD1. Germline-derived CDR1 and CDR2 are SGHTA and FQGNSA. With V trimmed by 8 bases and J by 5 bases, 7 bases remained unmatched. The length of the CDR3 is 14 residues. The CDR3 spells CASLATGGHNEQFF. The CDR3, as DNA: TGTGCCAGCCTAGCAACAGGGGGCCACAATGAGCAGTTCTTC.

The chain combines TRBV7-2 with TRBJ2-5; TRBD2 aligns across 8 bases. CDR3 length: 15 amino acids. Germline values: CDR1 SGHTA, CDR2 FQGNSA. The ends lost 5 bases at V and 5 bases at J; junction bases unmatched: 10. In DNA form, the CDR3 reads TGTGCCAGCAGCGGAGGCAGCGGGGGCGTGGAGACCCAGTACTTC. Translating it yields CASSGGSGGVETQYF.

On this clone itself: Within the sample, other DNA sequences also encode this same CDR3. The V and J genes are TRBV10-3 and TRBJ1-2, with D perhaps TRBD1 (5 bases). Germline CDR1 is ENHRY and CDR2 is SYGVKD. The CDR3 is 13 amino acids. V was clipped by 3 bases and J by 6 bases, with 11 bases between them. CDR3 DNA: TGTGCCATCAGTGACAGGGTAGAAGATGGCTACACCTTC. It translates to CAISDRVEDGYTF.

The chain uses TRBV29-1 and TRBJ1-1; tentatively, D is TRBD1 (6 bases). V was shortened by 4 bases and J by 0 bases, with 15 bases between the two germline ends. There are 15 residues in the CDR3. Looked up from germline, CDR1 is SQVTM and CDR2 is ANQGSEA. The CDR3 region is CSVVVQGSVNTEAFF. The CDR3 coding sequence is TGCAGCGTTGTGGTTCAGGGGTCGGTGAACACTGAAGCTTTCTTT.

This clone was observed a handful of times. This sequence joins TRBV27 and TRBJ1-2, with 7 bases fitting TRBD1. Germline lookup yields CDR1 MNHEY and CDR2 SMNVEV (reference sequence). The CDR3 consists of 15 residues. V gave up 7 bases and J gave up 4 bases; unmatched junction bases: 12. The CDR3 protein is CASKRPRDSIYGYTF. The CDR3 region has the DNA TGTGCCAGCAAGCGCCCCCGGGACAGCATCTATGGCTACACCTTC.

This clone has more than one count but fewer than ten. The chain carries TRBV4-3 and TRBJ1-2, with a possible D match to TRBD1 (5 bases). Germline lookup yields CDR1 LGHNA and CDR2 YSLEER. The CDR3 totals 15 residues. V lost 0 bases to trimming and J lost 4 bases, with 12 bases between them. The CDR3 is CASSQDFWQGYGYTF. Written as DNA, the CDR3 is TGCGCCAGCAGCCAAGATTTTTGGCAGGGCTATGGCTACACCTTC.